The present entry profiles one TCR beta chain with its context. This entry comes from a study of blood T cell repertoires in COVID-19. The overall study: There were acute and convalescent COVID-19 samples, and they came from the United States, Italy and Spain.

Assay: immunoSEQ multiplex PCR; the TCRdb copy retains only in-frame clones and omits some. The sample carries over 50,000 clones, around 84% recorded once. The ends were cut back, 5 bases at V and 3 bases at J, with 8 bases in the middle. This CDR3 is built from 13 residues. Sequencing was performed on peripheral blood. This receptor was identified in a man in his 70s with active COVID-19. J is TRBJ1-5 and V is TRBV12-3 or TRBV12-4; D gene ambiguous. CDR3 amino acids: CASSPGYNQPQHF. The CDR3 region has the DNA TGTGCCAGCAGTCCCGGGTACAATCAGCCCCAGCATTTT.